The entry below describes one T cell receptor beta chain. This record comes from a study of shared clonotypes between healthy human individuals. Germline CDR1 MDHEN, CDR2 SYDVKM. The CDR3 length is 14 residues. With 4 bases removed from V and 6 bases from J, the gap between germline ends came to 16 bases. The repertoire was sequenced with immunoSEQ multiplex PCR; TCRdb's copy has only in-frame clones and lacks some. The repertoire includes approximately 1.5 million clones, under 99% of them detected once, and approximately 0.45% sits in the top ten. Sequencing used naive CD4+ T cells sorted from blood. The subset here: CD45RA+ positively selected. This chain connects TRBV28 to TRBJ2-7; no clear D. The origin of this receptor is a man aged 30-40 years in good health. The CDR3 nucleotides read TGTGCCAGCAGTTCCCCTCCCCACAGCAGCGAGCAGTACTTC. This encodes CASSSPPHSSEQYF.